This entry lists 13 T cell receptor beta chains sequenced from one sample in a study of control samples from healthy donors and cancer patients. Libraries were prepared by immunoSEQ multiplex PCR; TCRdb keeps only in-frame clonotypes and omits some of them. The top ten clones hold 5.5% to 8% of a sample with about 410,000 clones, approximately 90% of them seen once. Sequencing was done on a sample of PBMCs. These receptors were obtained from a man in his forties with head and neck cancer.

This clone was recorded a few times. The chain recombines TRBV29-1 with TRBJ2-2; D gene unclear. The CDR3 has 16 amino acids. From germline, CDR1 is SQVTM and CDR2 ANQGSEA. The V and J ends lost 0 bases and 0 bases respectively, with 11 bases between them. In DNA, the CDR3 is TGCAGCGTTGAAGATCGGGCAGCGACGAACACCGGGGAGCTGTTTTTT. Its translation: CSVEDRAATNTGELFF.

The chain employs TRBV5-1 and TRBJ2-1, with TRBD2 identical over 8 bases. V lost 4 bases and J lost 9; bases outside the gene matches: 12. From germline, CDR1 is SGHRS and CDR2 YFSETQ. This CDR3 contains 15 residues. The CDR3 nucleotides read TGCGCCAGCAGCAAAGGACTAGCAGGAGACGGTGAGCAGTTCTTC. This codes for CASSKGLAGDGEQFF.

The chain joins TRBV28 to TRBJ1-4; 9 bases agree with TRBD1. Trimming at V came to 6 bases and at J to 4 bases, leaving 12 bases not matched to a gene. The CDR3 contains 17 residues. Germline V gives CDR1 MDHEN, CDR2 SYDVKM. The chain's CDR3 is CASSYTTGTGNNEKLFF. CDR3 DNA: TGTGCCAGCAGCTATACGACCGGGACAGGGAATAATGAAAAACTGTTTTTT.

There are a few counts of this clone. An end of the junction differs from the germline gene, which may be a read error. CDR3 in amino acids: CASSLRADSDNEQFF. The DNA of the CDR3 is TGTGCCAGCAGCTTGAGGGCGGACTCCGACAATGAGCAGTTCTTC. V and J are TRBV5-5 and TRBJ2-1; possible D gene TRBD2, 5 bases. The CDR3 consists of 15 residues. CDR1 is SGHKS and CDR2 is YYEKEE in the germline V gene (reference sequence). The full variable domain, in which reference TRBV5-5 and TRBJ2-1 provide the parts outside the CDR3, is DAGVTQSPTHLIKTRGQQVTLRCSPISGHKSVSWYQQVLGQGPQFIFQYYEKEERGRGNFPDRFSARQFPNYSSELNVNALLLGDSALYLCASSLRADSDNEQFFGPGTRLTVL.

This rearrangement joins TRBV20-1 to TRBJ2-7; weak D call: TRBD2 (5 bases). This CDR3 is built from 11 residues. Trimming took off 7 bases at V and 0 bases at J, with 7 bases between the two ends. Germline V gene sequence: CDR1 DFQATT, CDR2 SNEGSKA (reference sequence). The CDR3 DNA reads as TGCAGTGTGGGGAGCTCCTACGAGCAGTACTTC. Amino acids: CSVGSSYEQYF.

The chain joins TRBV28 to TRBJ1-1; a weak D match, TRBD1 (5 bases). V lost 4 bases and J 5 bases, leaving 14 bases between the germline ends. CDR3 length equals 14 residues. CDR1 is MDHEN and CDR2 is SYDVKM in the germline V gene. The CDR3 reads CASSSTNPGTEAFF. The CDR3 nucleotides are TGTGCCAGCAGTTCTACGAACCCAGGGACTGAAGCTTTCTTT.

This clone is a singleton in its sample. The CDR3 sequence: CASQRVAGAYEQYF. CDR3 bases: TGTGCCAGTCAGCGGGTAGCGGGGGCCTACGAGCAGTACTTC. The rearrangement links TRBV19 to TRBJ2-7; TRBD2 agrees at 9 bases. After removal of 8 bases from V and 2 bases from J, the junction contained 7 bases not matched to a gene. The CDR3 contains 14 residues. Germline CDR1 LNHDA, CDR2 SQIVND (reference sequence). Full variable domain (missing parts from reference TRBV19 and TRBJ2-7): DGGITQSPKYLFRKEGQNVTLSCEQNLNHDAMYWYRQDPGQGLRLIYYSQIVNDFQKGDIAEGYSVSREKKESFPLTVTSAQKNPTAFYLCASQRVAGAYEQYFGPGTRLTVT.

The chain uses TRBV28 and TRBJ1-3; D ambiguous. Trimming cost V 2 bases and J 0 bases, with 14 bases left between them. This CDR3 comprises 17 residues. From germline, CDR1 is MDHEN and CDR2 SYDVKM. CDR3 in DNA: TGTGCCAGCAGTTTACCGAGGGCCACCTACTCTGGAAACACCATATATTTT. Translating gives CASSLPRATYSGNTIYF.

This rearrangement joins TRBV19 to TRBJ1-1; no reliable D call. V lost 11 bases, J lost 5 bases, and 21 bases lay in between. Per germline, CDR1 LNHDA and CDR2 SQIVND (reference sequence). The length of the CDR3 is 14 residues. The CDR3 region is CACQRSNRGTEAFF. The CDR3 DNA reads TGTGCCTGCCAACGGTCAAACCGGGGAACTGAAGCTTTCTTT.

Remarks on this clone: At one of its ends the junction is not consistent with the germline gene, which may arise from a read error. This sequence joins TRBV7-7 and TRBJ2-5; D not resolved. Germline V lookup: CDR1 SSHAT, CDR2 FNYEAQ (reference sequence). This CDR3 spans 13 amino acids. The CDR3 spells CASSLDILETQYF. The CDR3 bases are TGTGCTAGCAGCTTAGACATATTAGAGACCCAGTACTTC.

The chain employs TRBV4-2 and TRBJ2-1; maybe TRBD2 (5 bases). This CDR3 has 14 residues. CDR1 LGHNA and CDR2 YNFKEQ come from the germline V gene. V dropped 1 base and J dropped 10 bases, with 14 bases sitting between them. The CDR3 DNA sequence: TGTGCCAGCAGCCAAGCCCCAGTCGGCGGGGAGCAGTTCTTC. Its protein is CASSQAPVGGEQFF.

Only one count was recorded for this clone. The V and J genes are TRBV29-1 and TRBJ1-1, with unresolved D. The V and J ends lost 2 bases and 3 bases respectively, with 10 bases between them. The V gene's germline CDR1 is SQVTM and CDR2 ANQGSEA. This CDR3 comprises 13 residues. CDR3 bases: TGCAGCGTTGAATCGGACGGATACACTGAAGCTTTCTTT. Residues: CSVESDGYTEAFF.

In this sample, this clone turned up once. The rearrangement joins TRBV2 to TRBJ2-3; 8 positions match TRBD2. The CDR3 is 17 amino acids. J lost 2 bases, V lost 0 bases, and 7 bases had no gene match. The germline V gene has CDR1 SNHLY and CDR2 FYNNEI. The CDR3 spells CASSEARVAGSTDTQYF. The CDR3, as DNA: TGTGCCAGCAGTGAAGCGCGGGTAGCGGGGTCCACAGATACGCAGTATTTT.